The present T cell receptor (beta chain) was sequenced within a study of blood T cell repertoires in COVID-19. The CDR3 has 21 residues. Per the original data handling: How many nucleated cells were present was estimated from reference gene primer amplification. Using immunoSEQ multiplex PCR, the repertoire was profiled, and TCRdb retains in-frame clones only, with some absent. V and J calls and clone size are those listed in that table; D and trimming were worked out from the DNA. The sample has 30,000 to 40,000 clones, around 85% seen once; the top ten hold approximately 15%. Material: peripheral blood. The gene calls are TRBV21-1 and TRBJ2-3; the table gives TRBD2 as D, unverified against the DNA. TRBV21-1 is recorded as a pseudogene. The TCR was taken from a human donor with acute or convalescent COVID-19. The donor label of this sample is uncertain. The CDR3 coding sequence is TGTGCCAGCAGCAATCCCCGGGTCCGTAGAGGCGCAAACGTACTCACAGATACGCAGTATTTT. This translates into CASSNPRVRRGANVLTDTQYF.